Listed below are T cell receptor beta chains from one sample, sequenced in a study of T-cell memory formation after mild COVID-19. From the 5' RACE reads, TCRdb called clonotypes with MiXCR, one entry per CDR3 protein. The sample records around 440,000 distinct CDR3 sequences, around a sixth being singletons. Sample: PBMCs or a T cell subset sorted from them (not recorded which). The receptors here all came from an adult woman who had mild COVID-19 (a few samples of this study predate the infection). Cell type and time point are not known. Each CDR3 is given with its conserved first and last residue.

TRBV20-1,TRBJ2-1,CSARVRQGSNEQFF
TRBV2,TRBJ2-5,CASAKGAGETQYF
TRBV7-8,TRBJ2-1,CASSPGTSLLEQFF
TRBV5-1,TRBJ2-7,CASSLDGQGYEQYF
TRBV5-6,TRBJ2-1,CASTQLTSGGAADEQFF
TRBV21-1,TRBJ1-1,CASSQGGRAGNTEAFF
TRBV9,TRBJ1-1,CASSVAGGNTEAFF
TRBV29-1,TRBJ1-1,CSALQAARGEAFF
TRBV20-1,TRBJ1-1,CSARRPRTEAFF
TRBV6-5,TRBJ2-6,CASSTAASGANVLTF
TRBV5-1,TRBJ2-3,CASSRTESTDTQYF
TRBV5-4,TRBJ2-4,CASSLVGMAKNIQYF
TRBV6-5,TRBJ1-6,CASSSHSGGNSPLHF
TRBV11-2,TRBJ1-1,CASSFGPFPNTEAFF
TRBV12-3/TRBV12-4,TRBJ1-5,CASMLRGIGQPQHF
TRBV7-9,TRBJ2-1,CAATALGYNEQFF
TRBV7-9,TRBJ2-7,CASSEPGLGSYEQYF
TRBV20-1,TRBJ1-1,CSASSGQPYTEAFF
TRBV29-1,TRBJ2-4,CSVEGGNIQYF
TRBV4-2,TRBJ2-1,CASRGRGGPGLLNEQFF
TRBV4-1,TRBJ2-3,CASSQAESGTDTQYF
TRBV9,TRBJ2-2,CASSRPGQGIDTGELFF
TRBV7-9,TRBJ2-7,CASSLRPSGSDEQYF
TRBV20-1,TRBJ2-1,CSARDTSGRGSYNEQFF
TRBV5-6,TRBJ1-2,CASSLGHNYGYTF
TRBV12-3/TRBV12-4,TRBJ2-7,CASSPGLAGGTRFSEQYF
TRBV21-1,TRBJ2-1,CASSKGSRGGRPTYNEQFF
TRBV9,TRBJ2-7,CASSVGVAGRSYEQYF
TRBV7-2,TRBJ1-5,CASSQWTARNQPQHF
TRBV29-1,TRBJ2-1,CSARQGAYNEQFF
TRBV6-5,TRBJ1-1,CASSIQNRVTEAFF
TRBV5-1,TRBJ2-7,CASSLSSYEQYF
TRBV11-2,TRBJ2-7,CASSLLSGLVPGEQYF
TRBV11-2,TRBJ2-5,CASSLRAARTSGSPSRETQYF
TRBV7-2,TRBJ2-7,CASSPRGLAGGSYEQYF
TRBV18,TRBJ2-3,CASSPPSAENTDTQYF
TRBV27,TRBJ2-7,CASSGTSVSYEQYF
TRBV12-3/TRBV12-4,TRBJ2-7,CASSLRGADFYEQYF
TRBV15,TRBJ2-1,CATSRKVAGAFSSYNEQFF
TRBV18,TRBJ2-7,CASQLGRSSYEQYF
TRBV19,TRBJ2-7,CASSRASGTGTSYEQYF